A single sample gave rise to the 7 T cell receptor beta chains below, sequenced in a study of T cells in Graves' hyperthyroidism and ophthalmopathy. RNA transcripts were the template for amplifying TCR beta CDR3 regions. The HTBI primer set was used in a first-round RT-PCR of the TCR CDR3. A single record per CDR3 protein comes from TCRdb applying MiXCR to the multiplex PCR reads. The sample consists of hundreds of thousands of distinct CDR3 sequences, around 46% of them appearing once. The source material was peripheral blood or thyroid tissue (not recorded which). The receptors here all came from a woman under 30 with Graves' hyperthyroidism.

The gene calls are TRBV5-1 and TRBJ2-5; D gene uncertain. The CDR3 runs 13 residues. The germline CDR1 and CDR2 sequences are SGHRS and YFSETQ. V was cut by 0 bases and J by 3 bases, with 6 bases left in between. CDR3: CASSLEWEETQYF. CDR3 nucleotides: TGCGCCAGCAGCTTGGAGTGGGAAGAGACCCAGTACTTC.

Only a few counts were recorded for this clonotype. This chain connects TRBV7-9 to TRBJ2-7, with TRBD2 identical over 9 bases. After removal of 1 base from V and 2 bases from J, the junction contained 6 bases not matched to a gene. This CDR3 spans 16 amino acids. The germline CDR1 and CDR2 sequences are SEHNR and FQNEAQ (reference sequence). The CDR3, as DNA: TGTGCCAGCAGCTTAGTTGGTAGCGGGAGCCCCTACGAGCAGTACTTC. It translates to CASSLVGSGSPYEQYF.

This clonotype has only a few counts. The chain has TRBV6-5 and TRBJ2-5; D not certain. Trimming pared 0 bases from V and 5 bases from J, leaving 7 bases between. The CDR3 runs 13 residues. The germline V gene has CDR1 MNHEY and CDR2 SVGAGI. CDR3 nucleotide sequence: TGTGCCAGCAGTTACTCGTACCGTGAGACCCAGTACTTC. Amino acid sequence: CASSYSYRETQYF.

A word on this clonotype: A read error may account for a junction end that differs from germline. The genes are TRBV7-7 and TRBJ2-5; 14 nucleotides align to TRBD2. The germline V gene has CDR1 SSHAT and CDR2 FNYEAQ (reference sequence). The CDR3 is made up of 16 amino acids. CDR3 in amino acids: CASSPRLAGGAETQYF. CDR3 DNA sequence: TGTGCTAGCAGCCCAAGACTAGCGGGAGGGGCAGAGACCCAGTACTTC.

As concerns this clonotype: Relative to the germline gene, one junction end is altered; a read error may explain this. The rearrangement uses TRBV10-3 and TRBJ2-5; no definite D call. The germline gives CDR1 ENHRY, CDR2 SYGVKD. The CDR3 length is 13 residues. CDR3 region: CAISDEVEETRYF. The CDR3 region has the DNA TGTGCCATCAGTGATGAAGTGGAAGAGACCCGGTACTTC.

This clonotype was counted a few times. This chain connects TRBV7-3 to TRBJ1-2; the match to TRBD1 covers 7 bases. Trimming cost V 5 bases and J 8 bases; bases outside gene matches: 14. CDR1 is SGHTA and CDR2 is FQGTGA in the germline V gene. This CDR3 spans 15 amino acids. The CDR3 region has the DNA TGTGCCAGCAGCCACTTTGGAGGGACAGAGGGGGGCTACACCTTC. Translating it yields CASSHFGGTEGGYTF.

The chain is built from TRBV24-1 and TRBJ2-3; D call uncertain. Between the trimmed V and J ends, which lost 7 bases and 2 bases, there was a span of 9 bases. Germline V CDR1 and CDR2: KGHDR, SFDVKD. The CDR3 has 13 amino acids. The CDR3 here is CATRPQNTDTQYF. In nucleotides, the CDR3 is TGTGCCACCAGGCCACAGAACACAGATACGCAGTATTTT.